This is a list of T cell receptor beta chains from one sample in a study of technical replicates of blood from several donors. Using immunoSEQ multiplex PCR, the repertoire was profiled, and TCRdb retains in-frame clones only, with some absent. Here the sample spans several thousand clones, around 90% being singletons. Sequencing was carried out using PBMCs. These receptors all come from a human donor in good health. CDR3s include the opening cysteine and the closing phenylalanine or tryptophan. A D gene is named only where the DNA matches it firmly.

V gene	J gene	D gene	CDR3 protein	CDR3 DNA
TRBV19	TRBJ2-3	.	CASSTAGDTQYF	TGTGCCAGTAGCACTGCCGGGGATACGCAGTATTTT
TRBV10-1	TRBJ2-7	TRBD1	CASSEYGTGPYEQYF	TGCGCCAGCAGTGAGTATGGGACAGGGCCCTACGAGCAGTACTTC
TRBV7-3	TRBJ2-2	TRBD1	CASSLGGQGNTGELFF	TGTGCCAGCAGCTTAGGGGGACAGGGAAATACCGGGGAGCTGTTTTTT
TRBV19	TRBJ2-1	TRBD2	CASSITASGRGEQFF	TGTGCCAGTAGTATAACGGCTAGCGGGAGGGGTGAGCAGTTCTTC
TRBV4-1	TRBJ2-3	.	CASSQDRLASTDTQYF	TGCGCCAGCAGCCAAGACCGGTTAGCTAGCACAGATACGCAGTATTTT
TRBV5-1	TRBJ1-1	TRBD1	CASSKDRGPSNTEAFF	TGCGCCAGCAGCAAGGACAGGGGGCCGTCGAACACTGAAGCTTTCTTT
TRBV25-1	TRBJ2-5	TRBD1	CASSEPTGGMRETQYF	TGTGCCAGCAGTGAACCGACAGGGGGGATGAGGGAGACCCAGTACTTC
TRBV10-3	TRBJ1-2	TRBD1	CAISHGTGDYGYTF	TGTGCCATCAGCCACGGGACAGGGGACTATGGCTACACCTTC
TRBV5-8	TRBJ1-1	.	CASSFTVEGTEAFF	TGTGCCAGCAGCTTCACTGTAGAGGGCACTGAAGCTTTCTTT
TRBV5-6	TRBJ2-7	.	CASSPNPGIHYEQYF	TGTGCCAGCAGCCCCAACCCCGGGATTCACTACGAGCAGTACTTC
TRBV5-6	TRBJ2-1	TRBD1	CASSLGTVQYNEQFF	TGTGCCAGCAGCTTAGGGACAGTCCAATACAATGAGCAGTTCTTC